This T cell receptor beta chain was captured in a study of cytomegalovirus exposure and HLA in healthy donors. From germline, CDR1 is SGHRS and CDR2 YFSETQ. V lost 0 bases and J lost 5, with 14 bases in between. The CDR3 is 15 residues long. TCRdb's copy holds only in-frame clones and misses some; the assay was immunoSEQ multiplex PCR. In the table there are about 360,000 clones, 86% of which are singletons. Study-level points and caveats: Researchers counted around 180 TCR beta chains as cytomegalovirus-associated.

As regards this clone: Its antigen is not identified.

This clonotype was sampled from a woman younger than 30 in good health and CMV-seronegative. Specimen: PBMCs. The rearrangement links TRBV5-1 to TRBJ2-5; the D gene is possibly TRBD1 (6 bases). CDR3 DNA sequence: TGCGCCAGCAGCTTGGTGGGGGCCCAAGCGGAGACCCAGTACTTC. It yields the protein CASSLVGAQAETQYF.